This TCR beta chain was sequenced in a study of high-grade serous ovarian cancer treatment subgroups (dated by TCRdb to about 2021). Background on the whole study: On average, sequencing produced approximately 15,000 reads and under 9,000 unique TCR beta rearrangements for each sample. The study examined TCR beta repertoires in high-grade serous ovarian cancer patients who were grouped under a laparoscopic triage algorithm by complete gross resection or by neoadjuvant chemotherapy response. The cohort comprised 30 patients: about ten with no residual disease after primary surgery (R0), about ten excellent NACT responders, and about ten poor NACT responders. One primary tumor sample and two metastatic tumor samples were collected from each patient, for a total of roughly 90 samples. General conclusions and limits of the study: Because bulk tumor TCR sequencing provided no spatial information, insight into HGSC tumor complexity and diversity was limited. The TCR repertoire analyses centered on CDR3, leaving CDR1 and CDR2 unanalyzed. Tumors from the same patient had repertoire similarity ranging from roughly 0.1 to 0.85, while tumors from different patients showed almost no similarity. Neoantigen level correlated positively with TCR clonal relatedness, and copy number variation and mutation load from whole-genome sequencing showed a positive trend with TCR clonal relatedness.

A word on this clone: Its antigen remains undetermined. Qualities for individual bases were not recorded, and no much larger clone is one base off.

The 80 to 90 tumor samples underwent high-throughput TCR profiling using ImmunoSEQ. The source study handled its data this way. Repertoire diversity metrics included richness (unique productive sequences), clonality, evenness and relatedness; Bhattacharyya coefficient assessed similarity between samples. A sensitivity analysis that removed TCRs with fewer than two reads produced consistent conclusions. TCRdb took over this immuneACCESS table, retaining in-frame rearrangements with V and J assigned. Such tables are incomplete; in checked studies, under half of the missing clones stem from an unresolved V gene, and the remainder is unexplained. The V and J calls and clone size come from that table; D and trimming were worked out from the DNA. The sample table records around 4,300 clones; about three quarters of these occur just once. Jointly, the top ten make up around 9.5% of the sample. V is pared back by 0 bases and J by 3 bases, with 11 bases lying between the germline termini. Via the germline V gene, CDR1 is SGDLS and CDR2 YYNGEE. Inclusive of the bounding cysteine and phenylalanine, the CDR3 is 15 residues long. Solely the CDR3 DNA is kept, with 45 bases framed from the first base.

Collection of tumor samples took place before definitive surgery or chemotherapy. Genomic DNA extraction was performed by the MD Anderson Biospecimen Extraction Resource, and TCR sequencing was carried out by the MD Anderson Cancer Genomics Laboratory. This receptor was taken from a human donor with high-grade serous ovarian cancer. This chain is built from TRBV9 and TRBJ2-3; the D gene is possibly TRBD2, with 6 bases matching. The sample consisted of tumor tissue. The base sequence is TGTGCCAGCAGCGTAGGGAGACTAGAAACAGATACGCAGTATTTT. Translated, it gives CASSVGRLETDTQYF.